This entry concerns a single T cell receptor beta chain. Time point in this sample: newly diagnosed GD, antithyroid drugs for less than 3 months. The TCR library was made from RNA extracted from PBMCs. This sample is drawn from a study of regulatory T cells in long-lasting Graves disease. Arm-PCR of CDR3 regions and iRepertoire HTBI primers were the basis on which TCR beta libraries were built. Via MiXCR, TCRdb re-called the multiplex PCR reads, giving one row per CDR3 protein. The sample yields 560,000 or so distinct CDR3 sequences, about 16% seen once. The germline CDR1 and CDR2 sequences are MGHRA and YSYEKL. Trimming removed 3 bases from V and 1 base from J; junction bases left unmatched: 3. The CDR3 spans 15 residues. The sample also formed part of further work on T cells in Graves' hyperthyroidism and ophthalmopathy.

Sequenced here: peripheral blood mononuclear cells (PBMCs), sampled at new diagnosis, from a patient treated with antithyroid drugs. This receptor was taken from a young man with Graves disease. V and J are TRBV4-1 and TRBJ2-1, with 7 bases identical to TRBD1. Here the CDR3 reads CASSQVTGSYNEQFF. In DNA form, the CDR3 reads TGCGCCAGCAGCCAGGTGACAGGGTCCTACAATGAGCAGTTCTTC.